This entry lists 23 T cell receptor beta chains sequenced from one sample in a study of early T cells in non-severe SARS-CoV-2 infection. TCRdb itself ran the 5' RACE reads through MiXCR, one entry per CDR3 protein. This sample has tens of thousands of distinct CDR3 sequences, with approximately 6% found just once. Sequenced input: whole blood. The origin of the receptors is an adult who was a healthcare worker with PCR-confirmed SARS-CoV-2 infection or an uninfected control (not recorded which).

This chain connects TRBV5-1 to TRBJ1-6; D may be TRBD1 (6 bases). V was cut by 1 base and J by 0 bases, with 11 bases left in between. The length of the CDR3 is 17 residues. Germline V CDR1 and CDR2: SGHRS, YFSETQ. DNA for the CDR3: TGCGCCAGCAGCTTGCAGGGGACCAGCTCCTATAATTCACCCCTCCACTTT. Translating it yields CASSLQGTSSYNSPLHF.

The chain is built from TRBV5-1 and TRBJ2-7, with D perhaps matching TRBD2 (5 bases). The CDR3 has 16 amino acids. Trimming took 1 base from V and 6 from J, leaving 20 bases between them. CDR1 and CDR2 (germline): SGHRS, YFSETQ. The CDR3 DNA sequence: TGCGCCAGCAGCTTGCAACCGGGCTCAGGAGGTCGCGAGCAGTACTTC. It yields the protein CASSLQPGSGGREQYF.

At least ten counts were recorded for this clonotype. CDR3 nucleotides: TGTGCCACCAGCAGAGATCTAGGGGCACGCAGCGGGACCCAGTACTTC. Translation gives CATSRDLGARSGTQYF. The genes are TRBV15 and TRBJ2-5; D is tentatively TRBD1 or TRBD2 (5 bases each). In germline, CDR1 is LNHNV, CDR2 YYDKDF (reference sequence). V lost 0 bases, J lost 7 bases, and 18 bases lay in between. This CDR3 comprises 16 residues. The variable domain in full, with the rest retrieved from reference TRBV15 and TRBJ2-5, is DAMVIQNPRYQVTQFGKPVTLSCSQTLNHNVMYWYQQKSSQAPKLLFHYYDKDFNNEADTPDNFQSRRPNTSFCFLDIRSPGLGDTAMYLCATSRDLGARSGTQYFGPGTRLLVL.

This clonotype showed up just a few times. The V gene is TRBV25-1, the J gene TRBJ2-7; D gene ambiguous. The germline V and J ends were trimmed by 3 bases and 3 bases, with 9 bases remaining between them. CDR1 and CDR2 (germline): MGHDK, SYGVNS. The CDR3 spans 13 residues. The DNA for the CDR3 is TGTGCCAGCAGTGATCCCACTTACTACGAGCAGTACTTC. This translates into CASSDPTYYEQYF.

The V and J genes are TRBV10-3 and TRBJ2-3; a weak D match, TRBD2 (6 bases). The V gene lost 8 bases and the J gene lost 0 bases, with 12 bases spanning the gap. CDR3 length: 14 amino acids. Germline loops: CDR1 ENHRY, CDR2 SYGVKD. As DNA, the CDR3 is TGTGCCATCCGGTCGGAGGGGAGCACAGATACGCAGTATTTT. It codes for CAIRSEGSTDTQYF.

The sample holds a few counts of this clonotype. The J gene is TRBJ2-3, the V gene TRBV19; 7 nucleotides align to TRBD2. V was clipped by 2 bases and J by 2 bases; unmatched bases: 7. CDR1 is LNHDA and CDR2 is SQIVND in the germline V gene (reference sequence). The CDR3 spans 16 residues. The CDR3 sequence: CASSIHNAGVTDTQYF. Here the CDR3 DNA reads TGTGCCAGTAGTATACACAACGCGGGGGTCACAGATACGCAGTATTTT.

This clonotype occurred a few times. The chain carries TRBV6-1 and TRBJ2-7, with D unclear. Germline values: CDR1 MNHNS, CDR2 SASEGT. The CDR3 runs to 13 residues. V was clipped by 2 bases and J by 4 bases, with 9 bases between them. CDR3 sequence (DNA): TGTGCCAGCAGTGAACCCGGAGTTTACGAGCAGTACTTC. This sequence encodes CASSEPGVYEQYF.

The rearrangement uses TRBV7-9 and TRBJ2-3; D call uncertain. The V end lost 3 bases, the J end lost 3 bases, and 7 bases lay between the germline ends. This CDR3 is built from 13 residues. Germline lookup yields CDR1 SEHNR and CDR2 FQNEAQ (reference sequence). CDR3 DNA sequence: TGTGCCAGCAGCTTCGGCGAGACAGATACGCAGTATTTT. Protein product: CASSFGETDTQYF.

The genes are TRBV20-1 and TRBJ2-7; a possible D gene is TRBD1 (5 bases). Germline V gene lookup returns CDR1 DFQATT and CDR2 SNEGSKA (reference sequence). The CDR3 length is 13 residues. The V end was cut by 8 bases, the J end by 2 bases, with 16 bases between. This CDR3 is CSTSNDRAYEQYF. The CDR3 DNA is TGCAGTACTTCAAACGACAGAGCCTACGAGCAGTACTTC.

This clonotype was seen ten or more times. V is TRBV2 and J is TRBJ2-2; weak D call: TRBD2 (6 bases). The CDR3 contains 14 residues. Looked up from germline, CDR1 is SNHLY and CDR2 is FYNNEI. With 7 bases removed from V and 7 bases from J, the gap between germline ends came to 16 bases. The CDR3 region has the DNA TGTGCCAGCACGCGTAAGGAGGGGAACGGGGAGCTGTTTTTT. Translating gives CASTRKEGNGELFF.

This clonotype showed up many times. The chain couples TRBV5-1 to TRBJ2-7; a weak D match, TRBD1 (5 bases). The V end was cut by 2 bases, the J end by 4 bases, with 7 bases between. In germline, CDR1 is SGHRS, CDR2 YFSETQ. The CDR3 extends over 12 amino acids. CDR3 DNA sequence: TGCGCCAGCAGCTTCGACAGATACGAGCAGTACTTC. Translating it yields CASSFDRYEQYF.

The CDR3 DNA reads as TGTGCCAGCAGTTTAGGGCAGGAGCTCAATGAGCAGTTCTTC. As protein: CASSLGQELNEQFF. The chain is built from TRBV12-3 or TRBV12-4 and TRBJ2-1; D is ambiguous. This CDR3 is 14 amino acids long. V dropped 1 base and J dropped 6 bases, with 10 bases sitting between them.

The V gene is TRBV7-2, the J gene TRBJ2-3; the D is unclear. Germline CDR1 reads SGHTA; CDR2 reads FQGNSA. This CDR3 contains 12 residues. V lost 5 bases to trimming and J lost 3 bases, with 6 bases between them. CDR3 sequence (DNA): TGTGCCAGCAGCCCGAGGACAGATACGCAGTATTTT. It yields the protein CASSPRTDTQYF. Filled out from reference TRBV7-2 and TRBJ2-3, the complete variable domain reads GAGVSQSPSNKVTEKGKDVELRCDPISGHTALYWYRQSLGQGLEFLIYFQGNSAPDKSGLPSDRFSAERTGGSVSTLTIQRTQQEDSAVYLCASSPRTDTQYFGPGTRLTVL.

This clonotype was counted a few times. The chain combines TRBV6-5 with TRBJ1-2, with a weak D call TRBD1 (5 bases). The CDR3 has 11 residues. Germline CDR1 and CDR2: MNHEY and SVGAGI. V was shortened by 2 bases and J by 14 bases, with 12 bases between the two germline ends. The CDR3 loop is CASSYAGRVTF. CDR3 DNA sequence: TGTGCCAGCAGTTACGCCGGCAGGGTGACCTTC.

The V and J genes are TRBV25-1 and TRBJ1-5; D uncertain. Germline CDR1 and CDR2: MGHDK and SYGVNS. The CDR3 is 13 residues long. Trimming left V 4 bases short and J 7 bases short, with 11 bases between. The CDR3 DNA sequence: TGTGCCAGCAGTGGGGGAGGGAGCCAGCCCCAGCATTTT. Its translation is CASSGGGSQPQHF.

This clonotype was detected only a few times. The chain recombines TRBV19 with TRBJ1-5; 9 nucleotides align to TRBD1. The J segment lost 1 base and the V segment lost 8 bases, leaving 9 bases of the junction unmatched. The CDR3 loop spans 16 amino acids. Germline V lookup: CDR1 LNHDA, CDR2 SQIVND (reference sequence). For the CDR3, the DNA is TGTGCCAGTCGAACGTCCGGGACAGGGAGCAATCAGCCCCAGCATTTT. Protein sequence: CASRTSGTGSNQPQHF.

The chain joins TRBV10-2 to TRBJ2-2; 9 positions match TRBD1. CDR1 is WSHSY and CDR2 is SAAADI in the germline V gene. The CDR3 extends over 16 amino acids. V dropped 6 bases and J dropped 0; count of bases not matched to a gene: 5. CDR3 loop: CASRDRGGTNTGELFF. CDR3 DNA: TGCGCCAGCAGGGACAGGGGTGGGACGAACACCGGGGAGCTGTTTTTT.

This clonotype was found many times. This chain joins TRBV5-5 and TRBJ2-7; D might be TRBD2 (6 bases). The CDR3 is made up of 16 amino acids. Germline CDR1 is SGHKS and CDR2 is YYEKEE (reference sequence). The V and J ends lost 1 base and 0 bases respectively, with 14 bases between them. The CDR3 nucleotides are TGTGCCAGCAGCTTGATTCTTGGGGGGACCTCCTACGAGCAGTACTTC. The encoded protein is CASSLILGGTSYEQYF.

CDR3 DNA sequence: TGTGCCAGCAGACCCTCATCCTCTGGAAACACCATATATTTT. This gives the protein CASRPSSSGNTIYF. The chain employs TRBV6-6 and TRBJ1-3; D gene ambiguous. The germline CDR1 and CDR2 sequences are MNHNY and SVGAGI (reference sequence). CDR3 length equals 14 residues. V was cut by 6 bases and J by 0 bases, with 9 bases left in between.

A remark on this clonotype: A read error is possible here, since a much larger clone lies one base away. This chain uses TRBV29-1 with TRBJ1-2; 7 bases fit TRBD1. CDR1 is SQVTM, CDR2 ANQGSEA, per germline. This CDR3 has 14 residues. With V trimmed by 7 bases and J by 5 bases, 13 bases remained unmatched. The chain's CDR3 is CSALVSRGRYGYTF. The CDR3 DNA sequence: TGCAGCGCCCTCGTCTCCAGGGGGAGGTATGGCTACACCTTC.

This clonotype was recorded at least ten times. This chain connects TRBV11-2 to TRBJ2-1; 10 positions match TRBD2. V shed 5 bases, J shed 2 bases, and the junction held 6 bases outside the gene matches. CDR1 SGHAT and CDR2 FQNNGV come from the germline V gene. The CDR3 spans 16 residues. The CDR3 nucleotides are TGTGCCAGCAGCCTCGGGACTAGCGATACCTACAATGAGCAGTTCTTC. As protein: CASSLGTSDTYNEQFF.

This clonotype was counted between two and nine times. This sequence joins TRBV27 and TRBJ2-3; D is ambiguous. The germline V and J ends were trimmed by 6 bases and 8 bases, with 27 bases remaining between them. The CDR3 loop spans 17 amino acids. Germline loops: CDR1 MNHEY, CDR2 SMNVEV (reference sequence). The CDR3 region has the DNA TGTGCCAGCAGCTTCACCGGGTTGGAGTTTTTTCGGAGTACGCAGTATTTT. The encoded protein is CASSFTGLEFFRSTQYF.

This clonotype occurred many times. In nucleotides, the CDR3 is TGTGCCAGCAGTTTAAGGGGCAGGTACGAGCAGTACTTC. Its translation: CASSLRGRYEQYF. The chain links TRBV28 to TRBJ2-7, with a tentative D call TRBD1 (5 bases). The CDR3 has 13 amino acids. Trimming removed 2 bases from V and 4 bases from J, with 9 bases in between. Germline lookup yields CDR1 MDHEN and CDR2 SYDVKM.